The present T cell receptor (beta chain) was sequenced within a study of radiation and T cells in renal cell carcinoma. Study background: Nephrectomy followed 15 Gy stereotactic body radiation by 4 weeks.

TCRdb keeps only in-frame clones here, not all; method: immunoSEQ multiplex PCR. The sample has 100,000 to 150,000 clones, roughly 77% seen once; the top ten hold around 1.8%. Remarks on this clone: Its antigen is as yet unknown.

General study results and limits: Top tumor clonotypes rose in blood 2 weeks post-radiation, then contracted.

Germline CDR1 SNHLY, CDR2 FYNNEI. The CDR3 consists of 13 residues. Trimming left V 9 bases short and J 1 base short, with 12 bases between. The time point: blood 2 weeks post-SBRT. The treatment was: 15 Gy SBRT to primary tumor, nephrectomy 4 weeks later. Clear cell pathology was present in this patient's renal cell carcinoma. The rearrangement links TRBV2 to TRBJ1-1; D is uncertain. The TCR comes from an older woman with renal cell carcinoma. The material sequenced was blood, taken from a patient whose treatment included radiotherapy and nephrectomy. The CDR3 DNA is TGTGCCAGTTCCTCTCAAAGGAACACTGAAGCTTTCTTT. This encodes CASSSQRNTEAFF.